This T cell receptor beta chain originates from a study of cytomegalovirus exposure and HLA in healthy donors. General observations from the study: While the bulk of TCR sequences proved rare, some public TCRs turned up in many donors. Sequencing likely caused a cluster of highly shared sequence variants. What TCR beta sequences reportedly achieved was accurate prediction of HLA-A and HLA-B alleles in most subjects.

Primers included in the PCR were 60 Vbeta and 13 Jbeta primers. The table came from immunoSEQ multiplex PCR; TCRdb's copy has only in-frame clones and leaves some out. The table has some 80,000 clones, 60% to 85% seen once. Comment on this clone: What it binds is not known.

CDR3 length: 12 residues. V dropped 3 bases and J dropped 6 bases, with 10 bases sitting between them. Per germline, CDR1 SGHRS and CDR2 YFSETQ. Sequencing input: PBMCs. The origin of this receptor is a man between 18 and 35 years old in good health and CMV-seropositive. The V call is TRBV5-1, the J call TRBJ2-7; weak D call: TRBD2 (6 bases). The CDR3: CASSSGGLEQYF. The DNA of the CDR3 is TGCGCCAGCAGCTCCGGAGGGCTCGAGCAGTACTTC.